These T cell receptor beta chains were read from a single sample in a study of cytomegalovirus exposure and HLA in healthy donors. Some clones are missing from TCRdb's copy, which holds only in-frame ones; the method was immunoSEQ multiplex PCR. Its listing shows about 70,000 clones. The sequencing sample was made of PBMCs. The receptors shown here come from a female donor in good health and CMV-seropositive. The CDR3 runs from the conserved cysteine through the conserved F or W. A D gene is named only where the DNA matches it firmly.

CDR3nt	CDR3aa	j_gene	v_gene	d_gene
TGTGCCAGCTCACCGGGGACAATTTCCTACGAGCAGTACTTC	CASSPGTISYEQYF	TRBJ2-7	TRBV18	.
TGTGCCAGCAGTTTATCCCGTAACACTGAAGCTTTCTTT	CASSLSRNTEAFF	TRBJ1-1	TRBV27	.
TGCGCCAGCAGCTTGAGGGGCAGGAACACTGAAGCTTTCTTT	CASSLRGRNTEAFF	TRBJ1-1	TRBV5-1	.
TGTGCCAGCAGCGATCCTCCGACAGGGGCGGAAGAGACCCAGTACTTC	CASSDPPTGAEETQYF	TRBJ2-5	TRBV9	TRBD1
TGTGCCTGGAGTGTACTTAGTCTGGGCTTCTACAATGAGCAGTTCTTC	CAWSVLSLGFYNEQFF	TRBJ2-1	TRBV30	.
TGTGCCAGCAGGGGGGGACAGATATATAATTCACCCCTCCACTTT	CASRGGQIYNSPLHF	TRBJ1-6	TRBV28	TRBD1
TGTGCCAGCAGTCAAGGGTGGGGGGATGAGCAGTTCTTC	CASSQGWGDEQFF	TRBJ2-1	TRBV7-3	.
TGTGCCAGCAGTGACGGAGGACAGGGGAATGGCTACACCTTC	CASSDGGQGNGYTF	TRBJ1-2	TRBV6-4	TRBD1
TGTGCCAGCAGCTCCGGACTAGCGGGAGTAGGGGAGACCCAGTACTTC	CASSSGLAGVGETQYF	TRBJ2-5	TRBV5-8	TRBD2
TGTGCCTGGATTCGTTCGGAGCCCTACGAGCAGTACTTC	CAWIRSEPYEQYF	TRBJ2-7	TRBV30	.
TGTGCCAGCAGAGCACAAGGGACAGGGAACCACGAGCAGTACTTC	CASRAQGTGNHEQYF	TRBJ2-7	TRBV28	TRBD1
TGTGCCAGCAGTTTCACTAGCGCAGATACGCAGTATTTT	CASSFTSADTQYF	TRBJ2-3	TRBV6-5	TRBD2
TGCAGCGTTGAGGGACACCGGACCTACGAGCAGTACTTC	CSVEGHRTYEQYF	TRBJ2-7	TRBV29-1	.